This entry features one T cell receptor beta chain sequence. The data were obtained in a study of blood T cell repertoires in COVID-19. Germline CDR1 is MNHEY and CDR2 is SVGEGT. V gave up 6 bases and J gave up 0 bases; unmatched junction bases: 8. The CDR3 runs 17 residues. Method: immunoSEQ multiplex PCR; TCRdb's copy keeps in-frame clones and lacks some. Among approximately 14,000 clones listed, roughly 80% were seen once. V gene TRBV6-2 or TRBV6-3 combines with J gene TRBJ1-4, with 9 bases matching TRBD1. The source is a man aged 35-49 years with active or convalescent COVID-19. Sequenced sample: peripheral blood. CDR3 coding DNA: TGTGCCAGCAGCCAACAGGGGGACAGGGCAACTAATGAAAAACTGTTTTTT. Its translation is CASSQQGDRATNEKLFF.